Listed below are T cell receptor beta chains from one sample, sequenced in a study of blood T cells in healthy people across ages. TCRdb used MiXCR to reprocess the 5' RACE reads, holding one entry per CDR3 protein. This sample has roughly 700,000 distinct CDR3 sequences, with approximately 50% found just once. The sample consisted of blood. Every receptor here comes from a woman aged 55 to 70 in good health. Each CDR3 is given without its conserved first and last residue.

13	TRBV5-1	ASSLTSGPTDTQY
14	TRBV28	ASSYGVDSGANVLT
12	TRBV19	ASSGDRPQETQY
15	TRBV24-1	ATSDSGTGGFYNEQF
14	TRBV28	ASSSPSGSGANVLT
10	TRBV7-9	ASSAGPRGLF
13	TRBV28	ASNIGAGRHYGYT
15	TRBV11-2	ASSTQVTGGRRNEQY
10	TRBV29-1	SVHSGDTEAF
12	TRBV28	ASSTAASTDTQY
13	TRBV20-1	SVISLGTTTDTQY
9	TRBV9	ASSVGQELF
11	TRBV7-2	ASSPGQALGYT
12	TRBV18	ASSPLVVWDEQF
12	TRBV3-1	ASSPRGRITEAF
14	TRBV7-9	ASSPLAGTNTGELF
13	TRBV7-2	ASSSYQDSNQPQH
13	TRBV4-1	ASSHPDRVQETQY
9	TRBV21-1	ASSKDGEQY
14	TRBV20-1	SARDENGEPQETQY
11	TRBV10-2	ASTGQSNQPQH
10	TRBV20-1	SATTRLETQY
13	TRBV6-2/TRBV6-3	ASSRGRPGSYEQY
14	TRBV15	ATSRDRRDNSYGYT
8	TRBV6-5	ASTAGEQY
12	TRBV30	AWSISTSSYEQY
12	TRBV10-3	AISESLGNTEAF
11	TRBV7-3	ASSLKPGGIQY
11	TRBV7-2	ASSSNGGREQY
11	TRBV20-1	SARQQGWSPLH
14	TRBV20-1	SARDIASGNTGELF
13	TRBV11-1	ASSVGATSSYEQY
12	TRBV6-1	ASSGSLGSTEAF
11	TRBV7-2	ASSPLGVYEQY
13	TRBV5-1	ASSLEAGRGRKLF
15	TRBV4-3	ASSQDLLGVEGDTQY
16	TRBV6-5	ASSYSSITSGTIYEQY
11	TRBV7-2	ASSWGPRDTQY
13	TRBV28	ASSLYRGRGETQY
9	TRBV29-1	SGRTGYEQF
14	TRBV6-2/TRBV6-3	ASSSSTDYFPYEQY
13	TRBV10-3	AISESTGFQETQY
12	TRBV29-1	SVLTSGQGETQY
13	TRBV7-2	ASRKRAENTGELF
12	TRBV20-1	SASRLGDLETQY
11	TRBV4-3	ASSPEPGSAQY
14	TRBV28	ASSLYSTGYGDEQY
12	TRBV20-1	SAGRQGLRGEQY
13	TRBV19	ASSMDSAGAYEQY
15	TRBV28	ASSLSDLRQYNYGYT
12	TRBV5-6	ASSLGWQSDGYT